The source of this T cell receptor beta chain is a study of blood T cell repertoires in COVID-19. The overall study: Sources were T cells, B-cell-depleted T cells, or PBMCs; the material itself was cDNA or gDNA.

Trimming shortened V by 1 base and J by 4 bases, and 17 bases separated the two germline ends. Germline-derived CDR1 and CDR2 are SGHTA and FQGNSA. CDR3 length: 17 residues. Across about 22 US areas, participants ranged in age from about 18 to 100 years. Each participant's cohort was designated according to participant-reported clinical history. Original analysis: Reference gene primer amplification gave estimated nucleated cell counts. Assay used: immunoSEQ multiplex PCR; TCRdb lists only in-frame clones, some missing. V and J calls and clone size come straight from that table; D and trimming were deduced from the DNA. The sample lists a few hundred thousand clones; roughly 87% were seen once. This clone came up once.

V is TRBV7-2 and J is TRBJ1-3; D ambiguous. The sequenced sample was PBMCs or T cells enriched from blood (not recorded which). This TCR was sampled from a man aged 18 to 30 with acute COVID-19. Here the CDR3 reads CASSLGGSRLSGNTIYF. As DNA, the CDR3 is TGTGCCAGCAGCTTAGGCGGTTCCAGACTCTCCGGAAACACCATATATTTT.